The T cell receptor beta chain described here comes from a study of cytomegalovirus exposure and HLA in healthy donors. The ends lost 3 bases at V and 2 bases at J; junction bases unmatched: 8. The germline CDR1 and CDR2 sequences are MDHEN and SYDVKM. CDR3 length: 16 amino acids. The count of this clone is one. PCR was performed using 60 Vbeta and 13 Jbeta primers. The method was immunoSEQ multiplex PCR; TCRdb's version includes in-frame clones alone and lacks a portion of them. The sample yields about 190,000 clones, 70% to 75% seen once. The clonotype comes from a young man in good health and CMV-seropositive. This rearrangement joins TRBV28 to TRBJ2-5, with 8 bases aligning to TRBD2. The specimen sequenced was PBMCs. DNA of the CDR3: TGTGCCAGCAGTTTGTTTAAGACTAGCGTACAAGAGACCCAGTACTTC. This encodes CASSLFKTSVQETQYF.